Below, one TCR beta chain is given with its context. These data are taken from a study of blood T cell repertoires in COVID-19. On the study more broadly: Spain, Italy and the United States supplied samples that represented acute and convalescent COVID-19. PBMCs, B-cell-depleted T cells, or T cells were the source of the cDNA or gDNA that made up the material.

In the authors' workflow: Amplifying reference gene primers gave estimates of nucleated cell counts. Generated by immunoSEQ multiplex PCR, the TCRdb table keeps only in-frame clones and is missing some. V and J calls plus clone size are reproduced from that table; the DNA served to infer D and trimming. The repertoire holds a few hundred thousand clones, approximately 90% seen once, with 3% to 4.5% in the top ten. From germline, CDR1 is SNHLY and CDR2 FYNNEI. The CDR3 contains 14 residues. The trim removed 6 bases at V and 7 bases at J, leaving 7 bases unmatched. Sequenced input: peripheral blood. The V gene is TRBV2, the J gene TRBJ2-1; 9 bases fit TRBD1. The clonotype originates from a woman aged 55-70 years with COVID-19, enrolled during active disease. CDR3 DNA: TGTGCCAGCAGAGAGGGACAGGGAATAAATGAGCAGTTCTTC. It specifies CASREGQGINEQFF. The full variable domain, its missing parts supplied by reference TRBV2 and TRBJ2-1, is EPEVTQTPSHQVTQMGQEVILRCVPISNHLYFYWYRQILGQKVEFLVSFYNNEISEKSEIFDDQFSVERPDGSNFTLKIRSTKLEDSAMYFCASREGQGINEQFFGPGTRLTVL.